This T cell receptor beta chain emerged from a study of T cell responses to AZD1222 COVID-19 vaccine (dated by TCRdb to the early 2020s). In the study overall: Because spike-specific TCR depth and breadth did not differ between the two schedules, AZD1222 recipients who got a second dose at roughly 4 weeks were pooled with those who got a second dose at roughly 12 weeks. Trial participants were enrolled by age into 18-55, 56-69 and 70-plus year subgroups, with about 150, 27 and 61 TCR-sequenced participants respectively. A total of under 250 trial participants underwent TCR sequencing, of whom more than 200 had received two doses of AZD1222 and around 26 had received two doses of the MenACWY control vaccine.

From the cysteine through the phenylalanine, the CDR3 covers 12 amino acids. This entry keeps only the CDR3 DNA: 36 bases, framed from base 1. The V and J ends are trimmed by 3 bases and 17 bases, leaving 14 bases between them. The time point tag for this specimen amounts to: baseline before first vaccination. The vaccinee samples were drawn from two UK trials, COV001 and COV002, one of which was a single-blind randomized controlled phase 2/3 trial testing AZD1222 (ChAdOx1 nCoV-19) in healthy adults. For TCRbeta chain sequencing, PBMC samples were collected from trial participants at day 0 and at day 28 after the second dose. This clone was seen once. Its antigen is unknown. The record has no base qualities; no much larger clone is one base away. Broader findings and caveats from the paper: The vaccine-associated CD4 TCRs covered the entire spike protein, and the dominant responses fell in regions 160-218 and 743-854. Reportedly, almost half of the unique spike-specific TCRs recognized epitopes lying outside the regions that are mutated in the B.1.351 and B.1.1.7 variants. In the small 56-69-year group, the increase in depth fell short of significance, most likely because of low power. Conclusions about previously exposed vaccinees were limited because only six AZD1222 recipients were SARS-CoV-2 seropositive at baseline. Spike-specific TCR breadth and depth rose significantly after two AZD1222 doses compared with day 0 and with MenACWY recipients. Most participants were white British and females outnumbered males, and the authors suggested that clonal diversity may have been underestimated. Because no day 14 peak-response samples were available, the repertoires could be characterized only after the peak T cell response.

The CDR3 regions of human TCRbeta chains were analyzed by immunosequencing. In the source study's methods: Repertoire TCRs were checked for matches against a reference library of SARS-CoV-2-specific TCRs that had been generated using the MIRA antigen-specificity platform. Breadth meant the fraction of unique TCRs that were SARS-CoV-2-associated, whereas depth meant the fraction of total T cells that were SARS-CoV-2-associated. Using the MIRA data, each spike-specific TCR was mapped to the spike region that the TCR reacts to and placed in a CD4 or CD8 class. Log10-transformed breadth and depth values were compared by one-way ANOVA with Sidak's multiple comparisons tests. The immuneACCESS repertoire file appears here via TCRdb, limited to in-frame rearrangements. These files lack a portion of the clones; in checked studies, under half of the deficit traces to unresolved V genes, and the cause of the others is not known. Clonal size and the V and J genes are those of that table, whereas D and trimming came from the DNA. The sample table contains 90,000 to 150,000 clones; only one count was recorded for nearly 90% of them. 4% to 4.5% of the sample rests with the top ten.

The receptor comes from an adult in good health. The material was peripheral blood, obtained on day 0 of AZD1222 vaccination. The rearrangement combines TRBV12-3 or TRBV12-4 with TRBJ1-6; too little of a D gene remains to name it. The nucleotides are TGTGCCAGCAGTTTTTCGCGAGCCGCCATCCACTTT. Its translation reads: CASSFSRAAIHF.